This T cell receptor (beta chain) derives from a study of blood T cell repertoires in COVID-19 (dated by TCRdb to the early 2020s). With regard to the full study: Samples from collaborators originated in the United States, Italy and Spain and spanned both the acute and convalescent phases of COVID-19. The samples were drawn from the first 160 participants of the ongoing ImmuneRACE study and from 950 to 1,500 subjects provided by 6 global collaborators. A freely available public database, intended as a resource for researchers studying the immune response to SARS-CoV-2, is where the repertoires were released. Nearly every sample came with metadata listing a de-identified subject ID, COVID-19 status, age in years and sex. Subjects who had been exposed to COVID-19, were actively infected with it, or had recovered from it provided the deeply sampled blood TCRbeta repertoires that made up the dataset. Where HLA class I and class II types were available, the types were taken from metadata supplied by the sample provider, not from assay-based typing. The prospective study material was composed of cDNA or gDNA derived from T cells, B-cell-depleted T cells, or PBMCs.

TCRbeta CDR3 regions were amplified from genomic DNA using the immunoSEQ Assay, a bias-controlled multiplex PCR. In the paper's pipeline: Nucleated cell counts per sample were estimated from amplification of reference gene primers within the assay. To quantify the absolute abundance of each unique TCRbeta CDR3 rearrangement, sequence reads were collapsed and filtered. For each sample, productive Simpson clonality was calculated as the square root of Simpson's diversity index across productive rearrangements. TCRdb retrieved this table from immuneACCESS and kept in-frame rearrangements only. Not all clones are present; in checked studies, unresolved V genes account for under half, and no reason is known for the remainder. D and trimming come from the DNA, and the V and J calls and clone size come from that table. The sample table lists fewer than 100,000 clones, about 81% of them with a count of one. The ten largest clones take up around 22% of the sample.

Collaborating institutions collected whole blood in K2EDTA tubes following their own protocols. For TCRbeta analysis, collaborators shipped samples in one of three forms: frozen whole blood, isolated PBMCs, or DNA extracted from either of those sample types. As regards this clone: No antigen is known for it. Base qualities are not at hand, and no much larger clone is one base apart.

The germline V gene (reference sequence) gives CDR1 as SGHNT and CDR2 as YYREEE. V was cut back by 2 bases and J by 1 base, leaving a gap of 12 bases between them. The CDR3 contains 16 residues, cysteine and phenylalanine counted. Only the CDR3 part of the read is kept: 48 bases, read in frame from the first base. Study-wide conclusions, independent of this receptor: The amount of clinical and demographic metadata varied by source and participant and was provided uncurated.

This chain joins TRBV5-4 to TRBJ1-4; a tentative D call is TRBD1 (6 bases match). The receptor was isolated from a man between 65 and 79 years old with acute or convalescent COVID-19. The specimen was peripheral blood. This receptor has the CDR3 CASSLGGVVTNEKLFF. The DNA is as follows: TGTGCCAGCAGCTTAGGGGGGGTTGTAACTAATGAAAAACTGTTTTTT.